The T cell receptor beta chain under discussion was sequenced for a study of regulatory T cells in long-lasting Graves disease. Notes on the study in general: Sample size was small, which may have lowered accuracy.

Note on this clonotype: Its antigen remains unknown. The junction does not match germline at one end; this may be a read error.

Libraries of TCR beta came from iRepertoire HTBI primers plus Arm-PCR of CDR3 regions. TCRdb itself ran the multiplex PCR reads through MiXCR, one entry per CDR3 protein. The data show under 700,000 distinct CDR3 sequences, approximately 16% seen once. Time point reported: newly diagnosed GD, antithyroid drugs for less than 3 months. Following extraction of RNA from PBMCs, that RNA was used to make the TCR library. The CDR3 totals 12 residues. Per germline, CDR1 SGHRS and CDR2 YFSETQ. The data also belong to a second study, concerning T cells in Graves' hyperthyroidism and ophthalmopathy. That paper notes: When ophthalmopathy did not progress within 18 months, Graves' hyperthyroidism was considered stable. Diagnostic assessment was based on clinical symptoms, serum thyroxine and TRAb, thyroid ultrasound and orbital computed tomography. Initially, a first-round RT-PCR of the TCR CDR3 employed the HTBI primer set.

The rearrangement links TRBV5-1 to TRBJ2-5; D gene unclear. Sequenced material: peripheral blood mononuclear cells (PBMCs), taken at new diagnosis, from a patient treated with antithyroid drugs. The sequence was obtained from a middle-aged woman with Graves disease. The CDR3 DNA reads TGCGCCGGCAGGCTTAACCAAGAGACCCAGTACTTC. Protein sequence: CAGRLNQETQYF.